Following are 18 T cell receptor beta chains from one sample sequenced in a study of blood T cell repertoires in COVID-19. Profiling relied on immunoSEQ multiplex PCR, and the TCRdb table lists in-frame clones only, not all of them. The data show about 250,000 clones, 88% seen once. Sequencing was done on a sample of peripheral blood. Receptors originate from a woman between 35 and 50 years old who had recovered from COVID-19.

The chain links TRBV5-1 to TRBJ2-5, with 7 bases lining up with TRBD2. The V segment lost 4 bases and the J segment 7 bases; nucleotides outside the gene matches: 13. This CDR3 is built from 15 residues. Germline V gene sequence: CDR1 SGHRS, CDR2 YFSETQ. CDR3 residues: CASSPGRTTGGTQYF. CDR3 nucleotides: TGCGCCAGCAGCCCCGGACGGACGACGGGGGGGACCCAGTACTTC. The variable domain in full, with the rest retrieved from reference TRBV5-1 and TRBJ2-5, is KAGVTQTPRYLIKTRGQQVTLSCSPISGHRSVSWYQQTPGQGLQFLFEYFSETQRNKGNFPGRFSGRQFSNSRSEMNVSTLELGDSALYLCASSPGRTTGGTQYFGPGTRLLVL.

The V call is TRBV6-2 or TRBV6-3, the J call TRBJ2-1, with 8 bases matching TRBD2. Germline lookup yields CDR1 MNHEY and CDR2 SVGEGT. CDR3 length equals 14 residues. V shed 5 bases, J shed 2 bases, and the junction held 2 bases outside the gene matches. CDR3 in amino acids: CASSSGSTYNEQFF. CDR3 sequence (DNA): TGTGCCAGCAGTAGCGGGAGTACCTACAATGAGCAGTTCTTC.

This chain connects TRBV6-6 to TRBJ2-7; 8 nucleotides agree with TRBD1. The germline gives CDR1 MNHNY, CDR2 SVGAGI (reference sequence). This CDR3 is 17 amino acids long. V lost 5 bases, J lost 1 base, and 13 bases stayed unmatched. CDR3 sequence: CASSPSPTGAASYEQYF. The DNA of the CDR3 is TGTGCCAGCAGTCCAAGCCCGACAGGGGCCGCATCCTACGAGCAGTACTTC.

CDR3 in DNA: TGTGCCAGCAGCCAAGAGTTCGGCGGGACGGGGCAGTTCTTC. Protein product: CASSQEFGGTGQFF. This rearrangement joins TRBV14 to TRBJ2-1, with D tentatively TRBD2 (6 bases). Looked up from germline, CDR1 is SGHDN and CDR2 is FVKESK. Trimming pared 0 bases from V and 12 bases from J, leaving 15 bases between. The CDR3 loop spans 14 amino acids.

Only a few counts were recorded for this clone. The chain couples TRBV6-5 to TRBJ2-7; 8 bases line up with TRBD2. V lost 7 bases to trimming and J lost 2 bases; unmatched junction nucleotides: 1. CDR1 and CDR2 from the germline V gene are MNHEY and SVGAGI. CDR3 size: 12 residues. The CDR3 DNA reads TGTGCCAGCACCGGGAGGGCCTACGAGCAGTACTTC. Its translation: CASTGRAYEQYF.

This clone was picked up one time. The CDR3 reads CASSPIQGANTEAFF. In DNA form, the CDR3 reads TGTGCCAGCAGCCCAATCCAGGGGGCCAACACTGAAGCTTTCTTT. This sequence joins TRBV7-2 and TRBJ1-1, with 8 bases aligning to TRBD1. Trimming cost V 5 bases and J 2 bases; bases outside gene matches: 7. The CDR3 length is 15 residues. Germline CDR1 and CDR2: SGHTA and FQGNSA. The full variable domain, with the rest looked up from reference TRBV7-2 and TRBJ1-1, is GAGVSQSPSNKVTEKGKDVELRCDPISGHTALYWYRQSLGQGLEFLIYFQGNSAPDKSGLPSDRFSAERTGGSVSTLTIQRTQQEDSAVYLCASSPIQGANTEAFFGQGTRLTVV.

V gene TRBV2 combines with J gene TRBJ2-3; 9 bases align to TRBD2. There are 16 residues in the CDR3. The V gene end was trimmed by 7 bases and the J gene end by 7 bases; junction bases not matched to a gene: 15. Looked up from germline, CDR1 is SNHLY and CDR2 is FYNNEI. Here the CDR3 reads CASTEGAGGLPYTQYF. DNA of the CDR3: TGTGCCAGCACGGAGGGGGCGGGAGGGCTCCCTTATACGCAGTATTTT.

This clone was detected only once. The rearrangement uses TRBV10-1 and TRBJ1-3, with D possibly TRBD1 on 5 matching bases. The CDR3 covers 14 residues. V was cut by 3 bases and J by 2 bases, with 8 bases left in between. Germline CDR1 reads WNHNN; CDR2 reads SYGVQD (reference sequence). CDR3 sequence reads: CASSDGAPGNTIYF. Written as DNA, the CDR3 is TGCGCCAGCAGTGATGGGGCGCCTGGAAACACCATATATTTT.

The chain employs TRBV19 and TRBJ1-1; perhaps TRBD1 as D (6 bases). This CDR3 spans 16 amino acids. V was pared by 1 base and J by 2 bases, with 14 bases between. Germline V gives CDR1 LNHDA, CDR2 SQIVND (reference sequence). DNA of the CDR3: TGTGCCAGTAGTATAGGAGGGCAGGGGATAAACACTGAAGCTTTCTTT. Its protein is CASSIGGQGINTEAFF.

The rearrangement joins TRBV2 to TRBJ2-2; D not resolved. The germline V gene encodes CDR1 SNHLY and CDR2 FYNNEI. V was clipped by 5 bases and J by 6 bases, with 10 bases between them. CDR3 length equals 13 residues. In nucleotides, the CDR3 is TGTGCCAGCAGTCCTACAGATTCCGGGGAGCTGTTTTTT. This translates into CASSPTDSGELFF.

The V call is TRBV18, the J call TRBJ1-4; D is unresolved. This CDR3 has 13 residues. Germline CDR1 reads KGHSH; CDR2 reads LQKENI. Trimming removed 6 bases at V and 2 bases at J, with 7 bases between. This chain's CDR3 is CASSTRTNEKLFF. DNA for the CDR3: TGTGCCAGCTCTACCCGGACTAATGAAAAACTGTTTTTT. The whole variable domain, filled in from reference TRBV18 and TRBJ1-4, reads NAGVMQNPRHLVRRRGQEARLRCSPMKGHSHVYWYRQLPEEGLKFMVYLQKENIIDESGMPKERFSAEFPKEGPSILRIQQVVRGDSAAYFCASSTRTNEKLFFGSGTQLSVL.

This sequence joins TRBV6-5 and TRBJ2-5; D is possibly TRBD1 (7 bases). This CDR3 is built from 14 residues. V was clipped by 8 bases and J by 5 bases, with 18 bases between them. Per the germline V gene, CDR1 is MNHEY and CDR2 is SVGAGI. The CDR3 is CASGQGVGGETQYF. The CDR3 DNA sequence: TGTGCCAGCGGCCAGGGGGTTGGGGGGGAGACCCAGTACTTC.

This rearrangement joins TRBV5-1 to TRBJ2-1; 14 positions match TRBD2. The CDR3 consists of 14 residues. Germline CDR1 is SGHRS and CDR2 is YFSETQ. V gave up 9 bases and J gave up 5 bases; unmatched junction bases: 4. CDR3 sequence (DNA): TGCGCCACCCGGACTAGCGGGAGGCACAATGAGCAGTTCTTC. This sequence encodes CATRTSGRHNEQFF.

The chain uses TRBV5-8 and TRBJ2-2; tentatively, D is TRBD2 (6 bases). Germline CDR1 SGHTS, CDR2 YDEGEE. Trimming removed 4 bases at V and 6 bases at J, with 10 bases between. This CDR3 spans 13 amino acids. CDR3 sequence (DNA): TGTGCCAGCAGCCCCCGGAGGGCCGGGGAGCTGTTTTTT. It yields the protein CASSPRRAGELFF. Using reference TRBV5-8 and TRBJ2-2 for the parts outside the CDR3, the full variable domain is EAGVTQSPTHLIKTRGQQATLRCSPISGHTSVYWYQQALGLGLQFLLWYDEGEERNRGNFPPRFSGRQFPNYSSELNVNALELEDSALYLCASSPRRAGELFFGEGSRLTVL.

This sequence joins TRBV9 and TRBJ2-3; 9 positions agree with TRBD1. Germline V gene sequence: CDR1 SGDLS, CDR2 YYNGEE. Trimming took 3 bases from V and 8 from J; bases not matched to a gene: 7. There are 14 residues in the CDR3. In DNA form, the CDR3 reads TGTGCCAGCAGCGGTTGGACAGGGGAGGGTACGCAGTATTTT. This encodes CASSGWTGEGTQYF.

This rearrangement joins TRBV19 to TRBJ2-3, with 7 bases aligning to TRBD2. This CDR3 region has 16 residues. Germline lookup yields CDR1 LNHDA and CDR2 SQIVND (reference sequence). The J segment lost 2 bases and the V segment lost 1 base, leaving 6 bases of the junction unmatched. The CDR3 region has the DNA TGTGCCAGTAGTATAGGGGGAGGGCAGGTCACAGATACGCAGTATTTT. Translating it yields CASSIGGGQVTDTQYF.

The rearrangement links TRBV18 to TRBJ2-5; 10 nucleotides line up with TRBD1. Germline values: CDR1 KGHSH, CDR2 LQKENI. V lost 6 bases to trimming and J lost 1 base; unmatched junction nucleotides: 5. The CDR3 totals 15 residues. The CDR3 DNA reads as TGTGCCAGCTCCCCTCGACAGGGGGCCCAAGAGACCCAGTACTTC. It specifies CASSPRQGAQETQYF. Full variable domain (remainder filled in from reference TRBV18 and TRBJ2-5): NAGVMQNPRHLVRRRGQEARLRCSPMKGHSHVYWYRQLPEEGLKFMVYLQKENIIDESGMPKERFSAEFPKEGPSILRIQQVVRGDSAAYFCASSPRQGAQETQYFGPGTRLLVL.

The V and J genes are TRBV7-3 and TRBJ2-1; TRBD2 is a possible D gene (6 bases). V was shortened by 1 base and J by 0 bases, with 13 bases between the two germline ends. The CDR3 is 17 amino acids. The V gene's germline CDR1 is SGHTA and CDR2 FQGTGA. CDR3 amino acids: CASSLMGGGSSYNEQFF. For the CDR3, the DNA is TGTGCCAGCAGCTTAATGGGGGGTGGAAGCTCCTACAATGAGCAGTTCTTC.